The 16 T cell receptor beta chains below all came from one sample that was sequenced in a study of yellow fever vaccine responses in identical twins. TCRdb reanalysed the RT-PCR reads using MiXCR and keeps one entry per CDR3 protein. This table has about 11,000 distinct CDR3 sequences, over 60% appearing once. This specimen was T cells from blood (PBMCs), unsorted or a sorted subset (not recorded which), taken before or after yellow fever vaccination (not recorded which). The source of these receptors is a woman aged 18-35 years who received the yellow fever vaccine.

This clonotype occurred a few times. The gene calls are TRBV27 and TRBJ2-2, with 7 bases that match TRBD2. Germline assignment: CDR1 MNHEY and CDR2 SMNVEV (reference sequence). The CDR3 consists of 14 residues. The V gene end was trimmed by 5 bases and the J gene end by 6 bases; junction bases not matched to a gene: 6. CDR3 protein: CASSPPGLPGELFF. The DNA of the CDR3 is TGTGCCAGCAGTCCGCCGGGACTACCCGGGGAGCTGTTTTTT.

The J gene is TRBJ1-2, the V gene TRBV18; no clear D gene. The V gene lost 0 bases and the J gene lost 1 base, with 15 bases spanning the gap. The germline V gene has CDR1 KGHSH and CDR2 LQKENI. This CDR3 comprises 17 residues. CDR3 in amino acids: CASSPPFSDLRNYGYTF. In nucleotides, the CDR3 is TGTGCCAGCTCACCACCGTTTAGCGATCTTCGTAACTATGGCTACACCTTC.

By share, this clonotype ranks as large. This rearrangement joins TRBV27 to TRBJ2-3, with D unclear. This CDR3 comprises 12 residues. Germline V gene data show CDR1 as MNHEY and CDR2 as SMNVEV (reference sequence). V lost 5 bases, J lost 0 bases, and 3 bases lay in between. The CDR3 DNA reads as TGTGCCAGCAGTCCAAGCACAGATACGCAGTATTTT. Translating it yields CASSPSTDTQYF.

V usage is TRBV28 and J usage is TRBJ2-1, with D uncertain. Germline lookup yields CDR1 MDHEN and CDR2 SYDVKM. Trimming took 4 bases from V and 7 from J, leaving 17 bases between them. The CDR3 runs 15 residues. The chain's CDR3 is CASSSPRTPENEQFF. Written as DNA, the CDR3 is TGTGCCAGCAGTTCCCCGCGAACCCCGGAGAATGAGCAGTTCTTC.

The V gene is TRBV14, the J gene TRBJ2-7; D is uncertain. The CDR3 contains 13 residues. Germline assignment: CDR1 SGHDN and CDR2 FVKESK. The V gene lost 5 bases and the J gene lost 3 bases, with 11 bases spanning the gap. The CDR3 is CASSSGHYYEQYF. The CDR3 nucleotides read TGTGCCAGCAGCTCCGGGCATTACTACGAGCAGTACTTC.

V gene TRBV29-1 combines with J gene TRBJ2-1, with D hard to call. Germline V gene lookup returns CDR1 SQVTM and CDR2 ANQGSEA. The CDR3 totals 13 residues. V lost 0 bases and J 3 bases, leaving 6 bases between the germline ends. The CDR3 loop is CSVEDGLYNEQFF. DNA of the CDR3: TGCAGCGTTGAAGATGGCCTCTACAATGAGCAGTTCTTC.

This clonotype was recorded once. The CDR3 reads CASSGLAGGRLYNEQFF. The CDR3 DNA follows: TGTGCCAGCAGCGGACTAGCGGGGGGGCGGCTCTACAATGAGCAGTTCTTC. The V and J genes are TRBV11-1 and TRBJ2-1; 15 positions agree with TRBD2. The germline V gene has CDR1 SGHAT and CDR2 FQDESV (reference sequence). The CDR3 contains 17 residues. V shed 5 bases and J 3 bases; nucleotides not matched to a gene: 5. Together with reference TRBV11-1 and TRBJ2-1, the CDR3 gives the full variable domain: EAEVAQSPRYKITEKSQAVAFWCDPISGHATLYWYRQILGQGPELLVQFQDESVVDDSQLPKDRFSAERLKGVDSTLKIQPAELGDSAMYLCASSGLAGGRLYNEQFFGPGTRLTVL.

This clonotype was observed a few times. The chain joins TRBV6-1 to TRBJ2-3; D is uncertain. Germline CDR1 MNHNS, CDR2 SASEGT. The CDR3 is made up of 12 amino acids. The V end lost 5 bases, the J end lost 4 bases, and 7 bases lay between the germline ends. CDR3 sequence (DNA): TGTGCCAGCAGTCAAGGGTCAGATACGCAGTATTTT. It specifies CASSQGSDTQYF.

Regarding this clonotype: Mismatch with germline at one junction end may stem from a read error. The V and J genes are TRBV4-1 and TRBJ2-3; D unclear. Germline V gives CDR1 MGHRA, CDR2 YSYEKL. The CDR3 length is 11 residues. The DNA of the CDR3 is TGCGCCAGCAGCGAAGAGAATACGCAGTATTTT. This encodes CASSEENTQYF.

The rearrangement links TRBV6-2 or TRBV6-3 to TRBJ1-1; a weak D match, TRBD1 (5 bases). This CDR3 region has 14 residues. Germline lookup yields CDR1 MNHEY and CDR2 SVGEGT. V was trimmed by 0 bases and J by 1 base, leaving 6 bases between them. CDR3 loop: CASSYSTENTEAFF. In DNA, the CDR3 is TGTGCCAGCAGTTACTCGACAGAGAACACTGAAGCTTTCTTT.

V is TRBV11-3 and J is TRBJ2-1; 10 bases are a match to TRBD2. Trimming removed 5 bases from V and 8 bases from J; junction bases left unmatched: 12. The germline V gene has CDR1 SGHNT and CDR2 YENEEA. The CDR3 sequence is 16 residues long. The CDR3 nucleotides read TGTGCCAGCAGCCCCCCTTGGGCAGCGGGGGGGCATGAGCAGTTCTTC. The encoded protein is CASSPPWAAGGHEQFF.

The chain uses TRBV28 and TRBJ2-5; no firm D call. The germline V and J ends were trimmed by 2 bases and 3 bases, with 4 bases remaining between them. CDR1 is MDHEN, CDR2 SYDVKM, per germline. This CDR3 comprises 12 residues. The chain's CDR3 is CASSLPEETQYF. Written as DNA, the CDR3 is TGTGCCAGCAGTTTACCCGAAGAGACCCAGTACTTC.

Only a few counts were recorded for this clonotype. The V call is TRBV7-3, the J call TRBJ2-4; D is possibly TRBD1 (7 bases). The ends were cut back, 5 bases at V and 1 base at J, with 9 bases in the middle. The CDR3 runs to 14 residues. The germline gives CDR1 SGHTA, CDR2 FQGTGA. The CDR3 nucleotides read TGTGCCAGCAGCCAGGGGGGCGCCAAAAACATTCAGTACTTC. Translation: CASSQGGAKNIQYF.

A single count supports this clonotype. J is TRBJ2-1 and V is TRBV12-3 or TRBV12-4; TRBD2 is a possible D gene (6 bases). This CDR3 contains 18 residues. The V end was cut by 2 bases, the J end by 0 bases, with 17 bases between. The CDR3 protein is CASSLLGLATSSYNEQFF. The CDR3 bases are TGTGCCAGCAGTTTATTGGGGCTAGCGACCAGCTCCTACAATGAGCAGTTCTTC.

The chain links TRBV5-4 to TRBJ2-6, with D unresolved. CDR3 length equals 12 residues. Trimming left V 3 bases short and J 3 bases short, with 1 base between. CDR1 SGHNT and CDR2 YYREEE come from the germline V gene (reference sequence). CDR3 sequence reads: CASSYGANVLTF. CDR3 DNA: TGTGCCAGCAGCTATGGGGCCAACGTCCTGACTTTC.

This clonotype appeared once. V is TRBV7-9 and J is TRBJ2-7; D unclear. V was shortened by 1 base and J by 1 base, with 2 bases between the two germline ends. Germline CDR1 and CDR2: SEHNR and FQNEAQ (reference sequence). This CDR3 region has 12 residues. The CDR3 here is CASSLGSYEQYV. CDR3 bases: TGTGCCAGCAGCTTAGGGTCCTACGAGCAGTACGTC.